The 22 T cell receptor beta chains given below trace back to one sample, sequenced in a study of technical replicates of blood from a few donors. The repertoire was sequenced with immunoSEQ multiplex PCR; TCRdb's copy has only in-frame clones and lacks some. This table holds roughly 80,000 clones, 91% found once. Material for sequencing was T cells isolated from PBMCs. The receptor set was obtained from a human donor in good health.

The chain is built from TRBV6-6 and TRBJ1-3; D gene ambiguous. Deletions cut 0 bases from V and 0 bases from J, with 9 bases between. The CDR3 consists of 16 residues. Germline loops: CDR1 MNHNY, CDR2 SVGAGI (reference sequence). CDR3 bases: TGTGCCAGCAGTTACTCGACTCTGAGCTCTGGAAACACCATATATTTT. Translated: CASSYSTLSSGNTIYF.

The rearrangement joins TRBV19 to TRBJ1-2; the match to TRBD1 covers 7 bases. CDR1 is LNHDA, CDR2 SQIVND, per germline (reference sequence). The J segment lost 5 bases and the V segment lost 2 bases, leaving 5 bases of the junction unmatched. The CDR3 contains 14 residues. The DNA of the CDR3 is TGTGCCAGTAGTATACAGGGCAGGGGGTATGGCTACACCTTC. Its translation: CASSIQGRGYGYTF. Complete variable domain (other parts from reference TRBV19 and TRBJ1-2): DGGITQSPKYLFRKEGQNVTLSCEQNLNHDAMYWYRQDPGQGLRLIYYSQIVNDFQKGDIAEGYSVSREKKESFPLTVTSAQKNPTAFYLCASSIQGRGYGYTFGSGTRLTVV.

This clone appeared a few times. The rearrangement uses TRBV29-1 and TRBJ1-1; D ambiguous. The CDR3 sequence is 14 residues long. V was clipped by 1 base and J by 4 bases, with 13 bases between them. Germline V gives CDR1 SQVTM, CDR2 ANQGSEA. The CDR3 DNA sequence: TGCAGCGTTGAAGTGGGGAGGGCAGCCACTGAAGCTTTCTTT. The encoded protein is CSVEVGRAATEAFF.

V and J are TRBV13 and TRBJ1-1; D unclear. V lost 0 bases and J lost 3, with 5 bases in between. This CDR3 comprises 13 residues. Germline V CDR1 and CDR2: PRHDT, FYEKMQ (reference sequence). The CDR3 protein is CASSLGRDTEAFF. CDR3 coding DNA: TGTGCCAGCAGCTTAGGCCGGGACACTGAAGCTTTCTTT.

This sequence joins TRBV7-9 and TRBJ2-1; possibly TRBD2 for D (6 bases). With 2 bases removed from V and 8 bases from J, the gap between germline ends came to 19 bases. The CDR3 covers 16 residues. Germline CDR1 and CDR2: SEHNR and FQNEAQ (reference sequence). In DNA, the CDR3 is TGTGCCAGCAGCTTAAAGCGGGTTAAAGAAGGTGATGAGCAGTTCTTC. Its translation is CASSLKRVKEGDEQFF.

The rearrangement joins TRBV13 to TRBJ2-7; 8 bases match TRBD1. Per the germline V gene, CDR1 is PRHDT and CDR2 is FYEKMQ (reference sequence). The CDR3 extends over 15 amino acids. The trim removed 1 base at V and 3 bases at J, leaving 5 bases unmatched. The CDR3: CASSLAAGTGYEQYF. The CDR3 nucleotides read TGTGCCAGCAGCTTAGCCGCCGGGACAGGCTACGAGCAGTACTTC.

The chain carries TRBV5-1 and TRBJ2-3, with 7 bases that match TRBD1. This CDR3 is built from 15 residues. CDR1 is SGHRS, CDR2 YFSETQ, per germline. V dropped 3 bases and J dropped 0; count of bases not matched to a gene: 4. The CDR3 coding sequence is TGCGCCAGCAGCTCGGGACAGACGAGCACAGATACGCAGTATTTT. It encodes CASSSGQTSTDTQYF. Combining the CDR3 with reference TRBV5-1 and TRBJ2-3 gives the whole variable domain KAGVTQTPRYLIKTRGQQVTLSCSPISGHRSVSWYQQTPGQGLQFLFEYFSETQRNKGNFPGRFSGRQFSNSRSEMNVSTLELGDSALYLCASSSGQTSTDTQYFGPGTRLTVL.

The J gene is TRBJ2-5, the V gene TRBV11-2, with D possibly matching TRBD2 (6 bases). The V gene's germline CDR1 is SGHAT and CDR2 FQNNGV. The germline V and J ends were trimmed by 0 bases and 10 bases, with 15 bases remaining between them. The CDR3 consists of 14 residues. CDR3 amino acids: CASSLDPRRGDQYF. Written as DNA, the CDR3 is TGTGCCAGCAGCTTAGATCCTCGGCGGGGAGACCAGTACTTC.

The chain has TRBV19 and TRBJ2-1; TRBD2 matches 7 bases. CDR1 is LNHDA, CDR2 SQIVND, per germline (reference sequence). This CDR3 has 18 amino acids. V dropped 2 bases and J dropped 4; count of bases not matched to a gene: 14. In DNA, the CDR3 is TGTGCCAGTAGTATAACCCGCCCTAGCGGAAGAGAATACAATGAGCAGTTCTTC. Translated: CASSITRPSGREYNEQFF.

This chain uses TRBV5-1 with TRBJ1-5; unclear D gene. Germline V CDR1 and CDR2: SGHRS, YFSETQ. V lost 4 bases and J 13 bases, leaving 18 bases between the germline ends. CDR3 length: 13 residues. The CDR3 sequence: CASSPEPDTFQHF. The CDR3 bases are TGCGCCAGCAGCCCTGAACCTGACACTTTTCAGCATTTT.

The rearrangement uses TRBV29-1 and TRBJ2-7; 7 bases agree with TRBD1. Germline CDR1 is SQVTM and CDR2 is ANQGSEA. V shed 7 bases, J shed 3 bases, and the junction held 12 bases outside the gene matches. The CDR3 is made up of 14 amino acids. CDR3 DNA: TGCAGCGGACCGGTCCGAGGGGGCGTCTACGAGCAGTACTTC. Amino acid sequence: CSGPVRGGVYEQYF.

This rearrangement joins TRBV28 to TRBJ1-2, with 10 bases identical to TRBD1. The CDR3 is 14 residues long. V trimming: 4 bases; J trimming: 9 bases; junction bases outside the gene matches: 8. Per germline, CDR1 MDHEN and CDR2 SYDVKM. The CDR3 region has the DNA TGTGCCAGCAGTTACGGACAGGGGGGGTTTAGCTACACCTTC. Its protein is CASSYGQGGFSYTF.

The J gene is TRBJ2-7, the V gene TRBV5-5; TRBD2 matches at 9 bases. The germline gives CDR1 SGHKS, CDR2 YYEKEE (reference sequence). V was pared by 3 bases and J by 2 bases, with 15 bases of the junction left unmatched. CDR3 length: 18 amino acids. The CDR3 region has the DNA TGTGCCAGCAGCTCTCTGAGGTCGACTAGCGGAGCTCCCTACGAGCAGTACTTC. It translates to CASSSLRSTSGAPYEQYF.

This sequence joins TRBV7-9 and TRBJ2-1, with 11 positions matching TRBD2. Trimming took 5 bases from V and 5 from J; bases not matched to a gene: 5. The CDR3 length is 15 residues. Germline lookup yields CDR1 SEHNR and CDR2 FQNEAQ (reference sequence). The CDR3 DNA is TGTGCCAGCAGCCCCCGACTAGCGGGAAACAATGAGCAGTTCTTC. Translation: CASSPRLAGNNEQFF.

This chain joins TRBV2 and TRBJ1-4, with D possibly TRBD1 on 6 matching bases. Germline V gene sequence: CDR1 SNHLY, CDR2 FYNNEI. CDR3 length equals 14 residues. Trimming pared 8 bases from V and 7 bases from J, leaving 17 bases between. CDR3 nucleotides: TGTGCCAGCGCACCGGACAGCACTCTTGAAAAACTGTTTTTT. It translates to CASAPDSTLEKLFF.

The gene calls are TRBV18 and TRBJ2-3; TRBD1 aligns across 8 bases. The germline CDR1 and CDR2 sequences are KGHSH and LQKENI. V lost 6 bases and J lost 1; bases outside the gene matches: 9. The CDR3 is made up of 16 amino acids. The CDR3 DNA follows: TGTGCCAGCTCCCGTTCCGGGACAGGAGGCACAGATACGCAGTATTTT. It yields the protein CASSRSGTGGTDTQYF.

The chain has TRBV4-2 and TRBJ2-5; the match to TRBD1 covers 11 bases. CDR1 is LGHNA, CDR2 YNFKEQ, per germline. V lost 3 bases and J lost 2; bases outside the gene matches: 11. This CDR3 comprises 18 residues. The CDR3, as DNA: TGTGCCAGCAGCCATCCCGAGCCCGGGACAGGGGGGCAAGAGACCCAGTACTTC. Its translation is CASSHPEPGTGGQETQYF.

The CDR3 DNA reads as TGTGCCAGCAGCTTAGGGGGAGCGGGAACCACAGATACGCAGTATTTT. Protein product: CASSLGGAGTTDTQYF. The chain has TRBV11-2 and TRBJ2-3, with 7 bases matching TRBD2. Germline V gene lookup returns CDR1 SGHAT and CDR2 FQNNGV. Trimming cost V 1 base and J 2 bases; bases outside gene matches: 6. The CDR3 loop spans 16 amino acids.

CDR3 protein: CASGEMNTEAFF. The CDR3 coding sequence is TGTGCCAGCGGGGAGATGAACACTGAAGCTTTCTTT. The chain is built from TRBV13 and TRBJ1-1; D gene ambiguous. Deletions cut 8 bases from V and 0 bases from J, with 7 bases between. The V gene's germline CDR1 is PRHDT and CDR2 FYEKMQ (reference sequence). The CDR3 is 12 amino acids.

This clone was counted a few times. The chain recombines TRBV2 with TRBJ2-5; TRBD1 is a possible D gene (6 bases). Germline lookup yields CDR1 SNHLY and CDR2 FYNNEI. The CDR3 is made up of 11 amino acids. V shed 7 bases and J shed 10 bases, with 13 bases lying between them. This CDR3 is CASTSGVDQYF. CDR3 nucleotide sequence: TGTGCCAGCACCTCAGGGGTGGACCAGTACTTC.

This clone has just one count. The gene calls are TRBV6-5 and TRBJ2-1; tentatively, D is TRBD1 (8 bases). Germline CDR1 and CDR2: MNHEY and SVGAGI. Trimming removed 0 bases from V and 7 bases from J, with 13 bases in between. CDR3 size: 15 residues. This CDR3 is CASSYSSGTGNEQFF. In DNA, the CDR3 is TGTGCCAGCAGTTACTCGAGCGGGACAGGAAATGAGCAGTTCTTC.

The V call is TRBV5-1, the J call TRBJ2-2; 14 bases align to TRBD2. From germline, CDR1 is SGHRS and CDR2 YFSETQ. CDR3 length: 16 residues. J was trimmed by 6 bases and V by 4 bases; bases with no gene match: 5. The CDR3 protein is CASSLEGLAGAGELFF. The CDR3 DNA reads TGCGCCAGCAGCCTGGAGGGACTAGCGGGAGCCGGGGAGCTGTTTTTT.